This is a list of T cell receptor gamma chains from one sample in a study of gamma-delta T cells after stem cell transplantation. TCRdb redid clone calling on the RT-PCR reads using CATT. The table lists 300 to 400 gamma-chain clones, around three fifths of them singletons. Sequencing was done on a sample of gamma-delta T cells. The receptors shown here come from a human donor. It is not recorded whose cells these are; they may come from a transplant donor. Each CDR3 is given with its conserved first and last residue. Fields, in order: V gene, CDR3 protein.

TRGV9,CALWEVEELGKKIKVF
TRGV9,CALWEELGKKIKVF
TRGV9,CALWEVGELGKKIKVF
TRGV2,CATWDGISSDWIKTF
TRGV9,CALWEEGLGKKIKVF
TRGV3,CATWETSYYKKLF
TRGV9,CALWGVGQELGKKIKVF
TRGV9,CALWEENYYKKLF
TRGV4,CATWAIYYKKLF
TRGV4,CATWDGRTFGYYKKLF
TRGV9,CALWEVQRGIELGKKIKVF
TRGV9,CALWEVHKLGKKIKVF
TRGV9,CALWGQELGKKIKVF
TRGV3,CATWDRRNYKKLF
TRGV2,CATWDGPNKKLF
TRGV9,CALWEVKELGKKIKVF
TRGV9,CALWEIQELGKKIKVF
TRGV9,CALWEPQELGKKIKVF
TRGV9,CALWDAQELGKKIKVF
TRGV4,CATWDLNYYKKLF
TRGV4,CATWAVSVYKKLF
TRGV4,CATWDGPSYYKKLF